This entry describes one TCR beta chain. Its cognate antigen is unknown. The data stem from a study of cytomegalovirus exposure and HLA in healthy donors. Study-level points and caveats: Most TCR sequences were uncommon, yet certain public TCRs appeared in many donors.

This CDR3 is 15 amino acids long. Per germline, CDR1 MNHNS and CDR2 SASEGT. Between the trimmed V and J ends, which lost 4 bases and 1 base, there was a span of 13 bases. Primers included in the PCR were 60 Vbeta and 13 Jbeta primers. The repertoire was sequenced with immunoSEQ multiplex PCR; TCRdb's copy has only in-frame clones and lacks some. Of approximately 150,000 clones in the sample, roughly 80% were seen once. The receptor's source is a man aged 18-30 years in good health and CMV-seronegative. Sample: PBMCs. The V gene is TRBV6-1, the J gene TRBJ1-2; D remains ambiguous. The CDR3 here is CASSAPHEFNYGYTF. The CDR3 nucleotides are TGTGCCAGCAGTGCCCCGCATGAGTTTAACTATGGCTACACCTTC.